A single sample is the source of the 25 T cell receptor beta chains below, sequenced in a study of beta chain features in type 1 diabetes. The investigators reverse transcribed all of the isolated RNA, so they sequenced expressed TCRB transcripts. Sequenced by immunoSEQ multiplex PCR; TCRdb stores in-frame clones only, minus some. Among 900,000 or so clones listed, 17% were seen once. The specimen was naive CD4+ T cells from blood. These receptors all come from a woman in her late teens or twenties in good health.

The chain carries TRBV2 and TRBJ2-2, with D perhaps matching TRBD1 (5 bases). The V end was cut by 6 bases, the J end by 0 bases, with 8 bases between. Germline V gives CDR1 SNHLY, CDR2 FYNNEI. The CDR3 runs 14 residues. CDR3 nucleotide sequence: TGTGCCAGCAGCCAGGGTTCGAACACCGGGGAGCTGTTTTTT. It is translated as CASSQGSNTGELFF.

This CDR3 reads CASSVGREGEQFF. CDR3 in DNA: TGTGCCAGCAGCGTGGGCAGGGAAGGTGAGCAGTTCTTC. V gene TRBV2 combines with J gene TRBJ2-1, with D possibly matching TRBD1 (5 bases). Germline CDR1 and CDR2: SNHLY and FYNNEI. The CDR3 length is 13 residues. Trimming took off 6 bases at V and 9 bases at J, with 15 bases between the two ends.

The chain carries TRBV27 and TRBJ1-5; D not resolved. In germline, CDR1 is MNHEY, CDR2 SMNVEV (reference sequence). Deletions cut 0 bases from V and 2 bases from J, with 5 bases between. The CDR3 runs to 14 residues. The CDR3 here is CASSLSWGNQPQHF. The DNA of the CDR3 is TGTGCCAGCAGTTTATCCTGGGGCAATCAGCCCCAGCATTTT.

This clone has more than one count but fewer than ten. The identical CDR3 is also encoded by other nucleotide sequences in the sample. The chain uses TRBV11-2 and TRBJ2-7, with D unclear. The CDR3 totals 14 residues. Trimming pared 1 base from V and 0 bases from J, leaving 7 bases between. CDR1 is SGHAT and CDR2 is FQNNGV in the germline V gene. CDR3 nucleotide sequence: TGTGCCAGCAGCTTAGGTGGCAGCTCCTACGAGCAGTACTTC. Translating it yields CASSLGGSSYEQYF.

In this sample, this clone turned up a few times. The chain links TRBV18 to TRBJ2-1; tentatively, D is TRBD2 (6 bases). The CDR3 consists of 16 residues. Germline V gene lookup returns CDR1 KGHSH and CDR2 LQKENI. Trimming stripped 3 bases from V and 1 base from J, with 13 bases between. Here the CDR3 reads CASSPGGRASYNEQFF. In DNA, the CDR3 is TGTGCCAGCTCACCGGGGGGACGGGCGTCCTACAATGAGCAGTTCTTC.

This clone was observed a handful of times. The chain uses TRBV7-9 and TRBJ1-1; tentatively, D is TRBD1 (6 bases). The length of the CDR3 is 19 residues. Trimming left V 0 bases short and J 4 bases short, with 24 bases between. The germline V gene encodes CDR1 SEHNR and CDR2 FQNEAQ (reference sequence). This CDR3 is CASSLALGASTGTGTEAFF. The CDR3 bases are TGTGCCAGCAGCTTAGCCCTGGGGGCTTCAACGGGCACGGGCACTGAAGCTTTCTTT.

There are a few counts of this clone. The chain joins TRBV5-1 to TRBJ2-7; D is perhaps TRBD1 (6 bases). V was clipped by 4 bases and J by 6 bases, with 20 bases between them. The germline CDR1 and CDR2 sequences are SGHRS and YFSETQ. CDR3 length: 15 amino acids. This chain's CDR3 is CASSKTQGLGSEQYF. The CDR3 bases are TGCGCCAGCAGCAAGACTCAGGGGCTCGGCAGCGAGCAGTACTTC.

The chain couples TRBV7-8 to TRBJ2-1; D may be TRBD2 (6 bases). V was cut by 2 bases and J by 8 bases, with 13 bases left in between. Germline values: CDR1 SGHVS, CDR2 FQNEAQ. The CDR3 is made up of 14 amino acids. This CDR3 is CASSLQRVYHEQFF. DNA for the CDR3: TGTGCCAGCAGCTTACAGCGGGTGTATCATGAGCAGTTCTTC. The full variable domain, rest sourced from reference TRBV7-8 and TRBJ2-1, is GAGVSQSPRYKVAKRGQDVALRCDPISGHVSLFWYQQALGQGPEFLTYFQNEAQLDKSGLPSDRFFAERPEGSVSTLKIQRTQQEDSAVYLCASSLQRVYHEQFFGPGTRLTVL.

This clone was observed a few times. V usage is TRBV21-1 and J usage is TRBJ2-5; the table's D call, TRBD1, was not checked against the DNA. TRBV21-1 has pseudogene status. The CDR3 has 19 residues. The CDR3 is CASSKLISGQGVFLETQYF. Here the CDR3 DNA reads TGTGCCAGCAGCAAATTAATTTCGGGACAGGGTGTTTTTTTGGAGACCCAGTACTTC.

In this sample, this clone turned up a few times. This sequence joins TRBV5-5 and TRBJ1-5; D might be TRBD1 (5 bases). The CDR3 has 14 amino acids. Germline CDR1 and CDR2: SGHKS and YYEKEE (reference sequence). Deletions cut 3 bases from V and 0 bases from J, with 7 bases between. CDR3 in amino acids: CASSWDLSNQPQHF. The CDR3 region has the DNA TGTGCCAGCAGCTGGGACCTTAGCAATCAGCCCCAGCATTTT.

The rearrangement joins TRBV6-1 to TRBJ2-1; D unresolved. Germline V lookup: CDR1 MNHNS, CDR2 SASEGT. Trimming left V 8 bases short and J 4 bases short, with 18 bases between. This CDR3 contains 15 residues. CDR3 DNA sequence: TGTGCCAGCCATCCCCTTCAGACACGATACAATGAGCAGTTCTTC. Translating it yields CASHPLQTRYNEQFF.

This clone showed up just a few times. CDR3 amino acids: CASSSLAGKETQYF. The CDR3 coding sequence is TGTGCCAGCAGCTCACTAGCGGGGAAAGAGACCCAGTACTTC. This sequence joins TRBV7-9 and TRBJ2-5; TRBD2 matches 10 bases. The CDR3 sequence is 14 residues long. Germline V gene lookup returns CDR1 SEHNR and CDR2 FQNEAQ (reference sequence). With 4 bases clipped from V and 3 bases from J, the junction kept 2 bases outside the gene matches.

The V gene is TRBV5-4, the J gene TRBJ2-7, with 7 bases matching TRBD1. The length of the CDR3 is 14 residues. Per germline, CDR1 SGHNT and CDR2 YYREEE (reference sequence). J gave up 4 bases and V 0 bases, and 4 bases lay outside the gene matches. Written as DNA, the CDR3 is TGTGCCAGCAGCTTGGCACAGGGGAGATACGAGCAGTACTTC. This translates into CASSLAQGRYEQYF.

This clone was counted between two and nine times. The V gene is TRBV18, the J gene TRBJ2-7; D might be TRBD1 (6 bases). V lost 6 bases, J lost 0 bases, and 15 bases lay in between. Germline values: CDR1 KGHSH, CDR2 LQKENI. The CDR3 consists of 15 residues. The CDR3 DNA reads TGTGCCAGCTCCCCCGGACAGACAAACTCCTACGAGCAGTACTTC. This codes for CASSPGQTNSYEQYF.

CDR3 bases: TGTGCCAGCATGGGGGAGTTGCAGACAGATACGCAGTATTTT. It specifies CASMGELQTDTQYF. This chain links TRBV6-6 with TRBJ2-3; either TRBD1 or TRBD2 may fit D (5 bases each). Deletions cut 7 bases from V and 3 bases from J, with 14 bases between. This CDR3 spans 14 amino acids. Germline V gene data show CDR1 as MNHNY and CDR2 as SVGAGI (reference sequence).

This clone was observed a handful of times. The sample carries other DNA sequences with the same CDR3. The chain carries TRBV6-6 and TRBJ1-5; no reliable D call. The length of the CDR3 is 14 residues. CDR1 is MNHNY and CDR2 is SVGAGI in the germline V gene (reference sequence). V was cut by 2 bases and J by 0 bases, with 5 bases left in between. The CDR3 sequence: CASSYGDSNQPQHF. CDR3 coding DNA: TGTGCCAGCAGTTACGGGGATAGCAATCAGCCCCAGCATTTT.

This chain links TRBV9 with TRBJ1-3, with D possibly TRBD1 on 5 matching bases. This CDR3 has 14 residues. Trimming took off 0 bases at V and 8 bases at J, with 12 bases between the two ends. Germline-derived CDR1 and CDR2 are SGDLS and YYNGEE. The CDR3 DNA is TGTGCCAGCAGCGTAGTTGGCAGGGCGGACACCATATATTTT. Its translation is CASSVVGRADTIYF.

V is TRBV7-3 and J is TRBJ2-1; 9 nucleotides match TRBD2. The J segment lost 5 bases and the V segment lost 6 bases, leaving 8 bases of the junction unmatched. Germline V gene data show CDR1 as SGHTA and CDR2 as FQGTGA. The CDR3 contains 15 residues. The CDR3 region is CASSMGLAGNNEQFF. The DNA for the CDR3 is TGTGCCAGCAGTATGGGGCTAGCGGGAAACAATGAGCAGTTCTTC.

CDR3 amino acids: CASSYRQGPTYEQYF. Written as DNA, the CDR3 is TGTGCCAGCAGTTACAGACAGGGACCGACCTACGAGCAGTACTTC. This chain joins TRBV6-5 and TRBJ2-7; 7 bases fit TRBD1. Trimming cost V 2 bases and J 2 bases; bases outside gene matches: 6. The CDR3 contains 15 residues. CDR1 is MNHEY and CDR2 is SVGAGI in the germline V gene.

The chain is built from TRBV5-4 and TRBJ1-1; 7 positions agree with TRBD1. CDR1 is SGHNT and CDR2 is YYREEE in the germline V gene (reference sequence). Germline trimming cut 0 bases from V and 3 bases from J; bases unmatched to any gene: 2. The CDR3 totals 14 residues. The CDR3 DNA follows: TGTGCCAGCAGCTTGGTCGGACAGGACACTGAAGCTTTCTTT. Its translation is CASSLVGQDTEAFF.

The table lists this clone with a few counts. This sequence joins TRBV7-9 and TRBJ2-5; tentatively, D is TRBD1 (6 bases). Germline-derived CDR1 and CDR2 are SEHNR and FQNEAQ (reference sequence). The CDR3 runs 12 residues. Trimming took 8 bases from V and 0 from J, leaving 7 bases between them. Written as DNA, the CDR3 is TGTGCCAGCCAGGGGTACCAAGAGACCCAGTACTTC. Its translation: CASQGYQETQYF.

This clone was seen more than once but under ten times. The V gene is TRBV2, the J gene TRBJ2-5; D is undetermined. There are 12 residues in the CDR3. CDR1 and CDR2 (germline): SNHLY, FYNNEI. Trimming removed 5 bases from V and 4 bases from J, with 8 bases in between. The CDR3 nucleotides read TGTGCCAGCAGTAATACCTTAGAGACCCAGTACTTC. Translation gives CASSNTLETQYF.

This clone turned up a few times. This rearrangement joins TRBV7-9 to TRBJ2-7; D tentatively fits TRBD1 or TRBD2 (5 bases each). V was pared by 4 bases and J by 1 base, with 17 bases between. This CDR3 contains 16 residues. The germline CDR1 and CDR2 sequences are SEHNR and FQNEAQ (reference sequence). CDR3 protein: CASSSFTGTQSYEQYF. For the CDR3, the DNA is TGTGCCAGCAGCTCCTTTACCGGGACGCAGTCCTACGAGCAGTACTTC.

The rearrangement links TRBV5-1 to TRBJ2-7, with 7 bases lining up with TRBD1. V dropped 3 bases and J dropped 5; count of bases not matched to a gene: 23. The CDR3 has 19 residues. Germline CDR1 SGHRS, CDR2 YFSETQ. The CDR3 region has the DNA TGCGCCAGCAGCTATACCCCCTTTACGACAGGGTCGCTAAGAAACGAGCAGTACTTC. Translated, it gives CASSYTPFTTGSLRNEQYF.

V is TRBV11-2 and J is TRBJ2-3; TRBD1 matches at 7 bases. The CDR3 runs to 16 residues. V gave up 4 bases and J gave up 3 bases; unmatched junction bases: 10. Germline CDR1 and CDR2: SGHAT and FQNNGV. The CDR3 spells CASSSDSTGRTDTQYF. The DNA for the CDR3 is TGTGCCAGCAGCTCAGATTCGACAGGGCGGACAGATACGCAGTATTTT.